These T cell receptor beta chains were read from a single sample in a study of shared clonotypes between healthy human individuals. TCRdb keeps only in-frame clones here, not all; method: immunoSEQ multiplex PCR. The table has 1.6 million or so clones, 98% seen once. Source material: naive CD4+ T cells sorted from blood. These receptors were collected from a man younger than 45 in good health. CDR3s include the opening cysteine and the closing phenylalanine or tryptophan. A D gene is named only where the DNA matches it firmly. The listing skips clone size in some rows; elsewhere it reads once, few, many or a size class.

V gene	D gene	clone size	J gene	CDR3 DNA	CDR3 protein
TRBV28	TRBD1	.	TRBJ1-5	TGTGCCAGCAGTAGCGGGACAGGTCGGTTCCCCCAGCATTTT	CASSSGTGRFPQHF
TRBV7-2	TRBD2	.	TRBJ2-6	TGTGCCAGCAGGGTCCGCCGGGGGGGCTTTACTGGGGCCAACGTCCTGACTTTC	CASRVRRGGFTGANVLTF
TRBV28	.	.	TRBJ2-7	TGTGCCAGCGGGCGTGGTTGGGCCTACGAGCAGTACTTC	CASGRGWAYEQYF
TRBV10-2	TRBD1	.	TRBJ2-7	TGCGCCAGCACCAACCTCCAGGGGGCGCGGGAGCAGTACTTC	CASTNLQGAREQYF
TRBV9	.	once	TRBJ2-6	TGTGCCAGCAGCGAGGGAATAGAGGACAGCCTATCTGGGGCCAACGTCCTGACTTTC	CASSEGIEDSLSGANVLTF
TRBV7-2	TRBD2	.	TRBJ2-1	TGTGCCAGCGTCTTACTAGCGCAACTAATGAATGAGCAGTTCTTC	CASVLLAQLMNEQFF
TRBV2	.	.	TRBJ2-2	TGTGCCAGCAGCGCGTACACCGGGGAGCTGTTTTTT	CASSAYTGELFF
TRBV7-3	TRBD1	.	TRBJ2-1	TGTGCCAGCAGCTTAAAACCCCGGGACAGGGTGGTCAATGAGCAGTTCTTC	CASSLKPRDRVVNEQFF
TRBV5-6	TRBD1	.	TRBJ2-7	TGTGCCAGCAGCCCCAGGACAGGGGGTTTCGAGCAGTACTTC	CASSPRTGGFEQYF
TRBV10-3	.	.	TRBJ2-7	TGTGCCATCAGTGAGTCGAAAGGGCCCTCCTACGAGCAGTACTTC	CAISESKGPSYEQYF
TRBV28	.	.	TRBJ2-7	TGTGCCAGCAGTGATGCCAGGGGCCTGACCTACGAGCAGTACTTC	CASSDARGLTYEQYF
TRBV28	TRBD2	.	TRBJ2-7	TGTGCCAGCAAGGGGACTACCCCCTACGAGCAGTACTTC	CASKGTTPYEQYF
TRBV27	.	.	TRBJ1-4	TGTGCCACCGGGGGGGTCATGGGACCTACTGAAAAACTGTTTTTT	CATGGVMGPTEKLFF
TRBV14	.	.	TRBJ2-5	TGTGCCAGCAGCCAAGATATAGGCCCGTACCAAGAGACCCAGTACTTC	CASSQDIGPYQETQYF
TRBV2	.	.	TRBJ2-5	TGTGCCAGCAGTCGAGGGGAGTTAGAGACCCAGTACTTC	CASSRGELETQYF
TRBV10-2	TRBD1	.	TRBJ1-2	TGCGCCAGCAGTGGGGACAGGGGCTACACCTTC	CASSGDRGYTF
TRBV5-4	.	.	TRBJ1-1	TGTGCCAGCAGCCCCGAGCTGAACACTGAAGCTTTCTTT	CASSPELNTEAFF
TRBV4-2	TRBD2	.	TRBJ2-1	TGTGCCAGCAGCCAAGTTCTCCCGGGACTAGCGGGGGGGACAGGCTCCTACAATGAGCAGTTCTTC	CASSQVLPGLAGGTGSYNEQFF
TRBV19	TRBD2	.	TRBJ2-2	TGTGCCAGTAGTTTACGGACTAGCGGGAGGGTGACCGGGGAGCTGTTTTTT	CASSLRTSGRVTGELFF
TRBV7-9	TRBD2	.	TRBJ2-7	TGTGCCAGCAGCTGGACAACTAGCGGCCCCTACGAGCAGTACTTC	CASSWTTSGPYEQYF
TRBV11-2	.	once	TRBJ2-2	TGTGCCAGCAGCCAGGAGGGGGCATCGACCGGGGAGCTGTTTTTT	CASSQEGASTGELFF
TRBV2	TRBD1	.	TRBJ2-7	TGTGCCAGCAGTGCCGGGGCAGGGGGCCACGAGCAGTACTTC	CASSAGAGGHEQYF
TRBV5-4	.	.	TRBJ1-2	TGTGCCAGCAGCCGAGGCCGTGGCTACACCTTC	CASSRGRGYTF
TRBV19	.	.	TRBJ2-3	TGTGCCAGTAGTATGGGCGGCACAGATACGCAGTATTTT	CASSMGGTDTQYF
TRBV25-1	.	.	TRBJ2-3	TGTGCCAGCAGTGAATGGGGGGGCGGTCGGACAGATACGCAGTATTTT	CASSEWGGGRTDTQYF
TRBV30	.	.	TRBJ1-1	TGTGCTTCGTCCCCGGGGAACACTGAAGCTTTCTTT	CASSPGNTEAFF
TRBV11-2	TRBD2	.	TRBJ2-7	TGTGCCAGCAGCTCGCTTCTAGCGGGAGGTTACGAGCAGTACTTC	CASSSLLAGGYEQYF
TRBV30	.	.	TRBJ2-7	TGTGCCTATGAGGGGGAGGGCCGAGAGGGGCCTCTACGAAAGCAGTACTTC	CAYEGEGREGPLRKQYF
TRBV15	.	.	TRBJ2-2	TGTGCCACCAGCAGACCGGGACATGGAGAGCTGTTTTTT	CATSRPGHGELFF
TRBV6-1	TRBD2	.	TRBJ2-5	TGTGCCAGCAGGAGGGAGGGAGAGACCCAGTACTTC	CASRREGETQYF
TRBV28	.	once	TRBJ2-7	TGTGCCAGCAGTCTGGGGCGGCTTGGCGAGCAGTACTTC	CASSLGRLGEQYF
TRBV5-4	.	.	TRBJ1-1	TGTGCCAGCAGCTTGCGGGTGAACACTGAAGCTTTCTTT	CASSLRVNTEAFF
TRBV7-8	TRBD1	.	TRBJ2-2	TGTGCCAGCAGCTTGCCCAGTCGACAGGGGAAGGACACCGGGGAGCTGTTTTTT	CASSLPSRQGKDTGELFF
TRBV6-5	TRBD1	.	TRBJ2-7	TGTGCCAGCAGTCGGACAGGGGTTGACTACGAGCAGTACTTC	CASSRTGVDYEQYF
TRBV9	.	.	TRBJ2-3	TGTGCCAGCAGCGTAGTTGGATATAGCACAGATACGCAGTATTTT	CASSVVGYSTDTQYF
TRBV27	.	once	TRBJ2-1	TGTGCCAGCATGAGTAGGGAGGCTACCTACAATGAGCAGTTCTTC	CASMSREATYNEQFF
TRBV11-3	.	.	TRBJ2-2	TGTGTGGGGGTCCAGCCGAACACCGGGGAGCTGTTTTTT	CVGVQPNTGELFF
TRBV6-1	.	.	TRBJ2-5	TGTGCCAGCAGTCCGACAGTGGTTAAAGAGACCCAGTACTTC	CASSPTVVKETQYF
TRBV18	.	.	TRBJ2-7	TGTGCCAGCTCAGCACCAAGCTCCTACGAGCAGTACTTC	CASSAPSSYEQYF
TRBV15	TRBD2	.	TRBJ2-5	TGTGCCACCAGCAGATTAGCGGGAGTGGGTGGGCAGACCCAGTACTTC	CATSRLAGVGGQTQYF
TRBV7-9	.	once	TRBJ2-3	TGTGCCAGCAGCCCGCAGGGGCCAGATACGCAGTATTTT	CASSPQGPDTQYF
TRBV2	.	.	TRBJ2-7	TGTGCCAGCAGCCAAACAGGCTACGAGCAGTACTTC	CASSQTGYEQYF
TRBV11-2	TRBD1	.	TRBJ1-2	TGTGCCAGCAGCTTACGACAGGGGGTTGGCTACACCTTC	CASSLRQGVGYTF
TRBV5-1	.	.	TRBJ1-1	TGCGCCAGCAGCTTGGATCGACGTAGAATCATGAACACTGAAGCTTTCTTT	CASSLDRRRIMNTEAFF